This T cell receptor beta chain was identified during a study of monozygotic twins with inflammatory bowel disease. CDR1 is SGHTA, CDR2 FQGNSA, per germline. This CDR3 region has 15 residues. Reanalyzing the 5' RACE reads, TCRdb keeps one entry per CDR3 protein, without DNA. This sample's table reports over 100,000 distinct CDR3 sequences. The TCR was taken from a human donor with ulcerative colitis or Crohn's disease, or a healthy co-twin of an affected twin (not recorded which). Sequencing was performed on blood. This chain connects TRBV7-2 to TRBJ2-3; TCRdb designates TRBD1, a call that cannot be tested without DNA. The CDR3 region is CAITLEGGFTDTQYF. Supplemented by reference TRBV7-2 and TRBJ2-3, the full variable domain reads GAGVSQSPSNKVTEKGKDVELRCDPISGHTALYWYRQSLGQGLEFLIYFQGNSAPDKSGLPSDRFSAERTGGSVSTLTIQRTQQEDSAVYLCAITLEGGFTDTQYFGPGTRLTVL.